The 24 T cell receptor beta chains reported below all come from one sample, sequenced in a study of blood T cell repertoires in COVID-19. Clones were sequenced by immunoSEQ multiplex PCR, and TCRdb holds only the in-frame ones, with some missing. Of 200,000 to 250,000 clones in the sample, 88% are singletons; the top ten hold roughly 15%. Sequenced: PBMCs or T cells enriched from blood (not recorded which). These receptors were collected from a woman between 45 and 65 years old with acute COVID-19.

CDR3 coding DNA: TGTGCCAGCAGCTGGGCGGGTCCCTCCTACGAGCAGTACTTC. Amino acid sequence: CASSWAGPSYEQYF. The chain couples TRBV6-2 or TRBV6-3 to TRBJ2-7, with a tentative D call TRBD2 (5 bases). Germline V gives CDR1 MNHEY, CDR2 SVGEGT. This CDR3 contains 14 residues. V lost 6 bases, J lost 0 bases, and 12 bases lay in between.

The chain links TRBV9 to TRBJ1-1; a weak D match, TRBD1 (6 bases). The CDR3 contains 14 residues. Deletions cut 3 bases from V and 1 base from J, with 10 bases between. CDR1 is SGDLS, CDR2 YYNGEE, per germline. The CDR3, as DNA: TGTGCCAGCAGCGGACGACAGGAGAACACTGAAGCTTTCTTT. This codes for CASSGRQENTEAFF.

V usage is TRBV14 and J usage is TRBJ2-7, with 8 bases matching TRBD2. Germline V gene data show CDR1 as SGHDN and CDR2 as FVKESK. V shed 0 bases and J 3 bases; nucleotides not matched to a gene: 7. The CDR3 has 16 amino acids. The CDR3 coding sequence is TGTGCCAGCAGCCAAGAAGGCCTAGCGGGCAACTACGAGCAGTACTTC. Protein sequence: CASSQEGLAGNYEQYF.

This chain links TRBV27 with TRBJ2-2; D might be TRBD2 (6 bases). The CDR3 is 16 residues long. Trimming pared 1 base from V and 0 bases from J, leaving 9 bases between. CDR1 and CDR2 from the germline V gene are MNHEY and SMNVEV (reference sequence). The DNA of the CDR3 is TGTGCCAGCAGTTTATACGGGGGAACGAACACCGGGGAGCTGTTTTTT. Translating it yields CASSLYGGTNTGELFF.

As concerns this clone: At the DNA level, this CDR3 is encoded by other sequences in the same sample as well. The V and J genes are TRBV28 and TRBJ2-7, with D maybe TRBD1 (6 bases). The germline CDR1 and CDR2 sequences are MDHEN and SYDVKM. The CDR3 has 13 residues. Trimming removed 3 bases from V and 2 bases from J, with 8 bases in between. CDR3 in amino acids: CASSLGHPYEQYF. The CDR3 DNA is TGTGCCAGCAGTTTGGGACATCCCTACGAGCAGTACTTC.

This clone was detected once. V and J are TRBV19 and TRBJ1-1; D is possibly TRBD1 (6 bases). The germline CDR1 and CDR2 sequences are LNHDA and SQIVND (reference sequence). V was pared by 10 bases and J by 1 base, with 19 bases between. The CDR3 consists of 15 residues. The CDR3 reads CATRPGGRWNTEAFF. CDR3 sequence (DNA): TGTGCCACCAGACCGGGGGGCAGGTGGAACACTGAAGCTTTCTTT. The entire variable domain, with the rest obtained from reference TRBV19 and TRBJ1-1, is as follows: DGGITQSPKYLFRKEGQNVTLSCEQNLNHDAMYWYRQDPGQGLRLIYYSQIVNDFQKGDIAEGYSVSREKKESFPLTVTSAQKNPTAFYLCATRPGGRWNTEAFFGQGTRLTVV.

The rearrangement uses TRBV27 and TRBJ1-1, with D perhaps matching TRBD1 (5 bases). This CDR3 has 14 amino acids. Per germline, CDR1 MNHEY and CDR2 SMNVEV (reference sequence). Trimming pared 3 bases from V and 1 base from J, leaving 9 bases between. Here the CDR3 reads CASSFGGENTEAFF. The CDR3 DNA is TGTGCCAGCAGTTTTGGAGGGGAGAACACTGAAGCTTTCTTT.

J is TRBJ1-2 and V is TRBV27, with D possibly TRBD1 on 5 matching bases. Trimming took off 0 bases at V and 4 bases at J, with 18 bases between the two ends. The germline CDR1 and CDR2 sequences are MNHEY and SMNVEV (reference sequence). The CDR3 has 17 amino acids. CDR3 sequence: CASSLSGQYQERYGYTF. As DNA, the CDR3 is TGTGCCAGCAGTTTATCGGGGCAATACCAGGAGCGCTATGGCTACACCTTC.

The chain couples TRBV27 to TRBJ1-2; 8 bases align to TRBD1. Unmatched junction bases numbered 7, after V lost 6 bases and J lost 7 bases. There are 13 residues in the CDR3. CDR1 MNHEY and CDR2 SMNVEV come from the germline V gene (reference sequence). For the CDR3, the DNA is TGTGCCAGCAGATTGACAGGGGCAGCTGGCTACACCTTC. This codes for CASRLTGAAGYTF.

This clone appeared a single time. This rearrangement joins TRBV29-1 to TRBJ2-1, with 7 bases that match TRBD1. CDR3 size: 14 residues. V shed 6 bases and J 5 bases; nucleotides not matched to a gene: 10. Germline CDR1 and CDR2: SQVTM and ANQGSEA. The CDR3 DNA reads TGCAGCGTCATAGGGACAGTAATAAACAATGAGCAGTTCTTC. It is translated as CSVIGTVINNEQFF.

The chain carries TRBV11-2 and TRBJ1-2, with D unclear. Germline lookup yields CDR1 SGHAT and CDR2 FQNNGV. V was clipped by 1 base and J by 2 bases, with 5 bases between them. CDR3 size: 13 residues. The CDR3 DNA follows: TGTGCCAGCAGCTTAGCGGAGAACTATGGCTACACCTTC. It codes for CASSLAENYGYTF. Looking up the rest from reference TRBV11-2 and TRBJ1-2 gives the full variable domain: EAGVAQSPRYKIIEKRQSVAFWCNPISGHATLYWYQQILGQGPKLLIQFQNNGVVDDSQLPKDRFSAERLKGVDSTLKIQPAKLEDSAVYLCASSLAENYGYTFGSGTRLTVV.

The V and J genes are TRBV5-1 and TRBJ2-5, with 8 bases identical to TRBD1. The germline V gene has CDR1 SGHRS and CDR2 YFSETQ. The junction had 7 bases not matched to a gene; V was cut back by 8 bases and J by 4 bases. This CDR3 contains 13 residues. The CDR3 DNA reads TGCGCCAGTACAGGGGGAGAGGGAGAGACCCAGTACTTC. This translates into CASTGGEGETQYF.

The chain couples TRBV27 to TRBJ2-1; 8 bases are a match to TRBD2. The CDR3 runs to 15 residues. V shed 8 bases, J shed 0 bases, and the junction held 6 bases outside the gene matches. Germline V gene lookup returns CDR1 MNHEY and CDR2 SMNVEV (reference sequence). DNA for the CDR3: TGTGCCAGCCAGATAGCGGGAAGCTCCTACAATGAGCAGTTCTTC. It specifies CASQIAGSSYNEQFF.

The chain is built from TRBV27 and TRBJ2-1, with D hard to call. Trimming removed 5 bases at V and 5 bases at J, with 16 bases between. The germline V gene encodes CDR1 MNHEY and CDR2 SMNVEV (reference sequence). This CDR3 region has 15 residues. The CDR3 loop reads CASSPYMGRNNEQFF. In DNA, the CDR3 is TGTGCCAGCAGTCCTTATATGGGCAGGAACAATGAGCAGTTCTTC.

The chain combines TRBV3-1 (or the pseudogene TRBV3-2) with TRBJ2-7; 13 nucleotides line up with TRBD2. Germline V gene sequence: CDR1 LGHDT, CDR2 YNNKEL (reference sequence). V lost 3 bases, J lost 4 bases, and 3 bases stayed unmatched. CDR3 length equals 15 residues. This CDR3 is CASSHQLAGGYEQYF. In DNA form, the CDR3 reads TGTGCCAGCAGCCACCAACTAGCGGGAGGGTACGAGCAGTACTTC.

This clone turned up a few times. The rearrangement joins TRBV6-1 to TRBJ2-7; TRBD1 matches 7 bases. In germline, CDR1 is MNHNS, CDR2 SASEGT. After removal of 2 bases from V and 1 base from J, the junction contained 2 bases not matched to a gene. The CDR3 is 14 amino acids. In nucleotides, the CDR3 is TGTGCCAGCAGTGAAACGGGACAGTCCTACGAGCAGTACTTC. Translated, it gives CASSETGQSYEQYF.

Only one count was recorded for this clone. The chain uses TRBV6-4 and TRBJ1-1; a weak D match, TRBD1 (5 bases). The CDR3 is 17 amino acids. The germline CDR1 and CDR2 sequences are MRHNA and SNTAGT. V lost 0 bases, J lost 1 base, and 15 bases lay in between. CDR3 sequence: CASSDSFVEGTNTEAFF. CDR3 nucleotides: TGTGCCAGCAGTGACTCCTTTGTGGAGGGGACGAACACTGAAGCTTTCTTT.

This chain joins TRBV5-1 and TRBJ1-4; 7 bases map to TRBD1. With V trimmed by 4 bases and J by 4 bases, 10 bases remained unmatched. Germline assignment: CDR1 SGHRS and CDR2 YFSETQ. CDR3 length: 16 amino acids. CDR3 DNA sequence: TGCGCCAGCAGCCCAAAAGGGGGCGTGAATAATGAAAAACTGTTTTTT. Amino acids: CASSPKGGVNNEKLFF.

The CDR3 region has the DNA TGCGCCAGCAGGACTAGCGCAGTTCGCATGAACGAGCAGTACTTC. Residues: CASRTSAVRMNEQYF. V usage is TRBV10-2 and J usage is TRBJ2-7, with 8 bases identical to TRBD2. V shed 6 bases, J shed 5 bases, and the junction held 12 bases outside the gene matches. Germline V lookup: CDR1 WSHSY, CDR2 SAAADI. The CDR3 covers 15 residues.

This clone was seen a few times. The chain uses TRBV19 and TRBJ1-3; D remains unclear. Trimming removed 0 bases from V and 4 bases from J, with 16 bases in between. CDR3 length: 17 amino acids. Germline CDR1 LNHDA, CDR2 SQIVND (reference sequence). The CDR3 nucleotides read TGTGCCAGTAGTATAGATCGACGGGGAGAGGAGGGAAACACCATATATTTT. Its translation: CASSIDRRGEEGNTIYF.

The chain links TRBV5-1 to TRBJ2-1; TRBD2 aligns across 12 bases. CDR1 is SGHRS, CDR2 YFSETQ, per germline. V lost 1 base, J lost 7 bases, and 3 bases stayed unmatched. The CDR3 spans 15 residues. The DNA for the CDR3 is TGCGCCAGCAGCTTGCTAGCGGGAGGGCTAAATGAGCAGTTCTTC. This encodes CASSLLAGGLNEQFF.

This rearrangement joins TRBV10-2 to TRBJ2-7; the match to TRBD2 covers 13 bases. CDR1 and CDR2 (germline): WSHSY, SAAADI. V trimming: 4 bases; J trimming: 1 base; junction bases outside the gene matches: 19. There are 21 residues in the CDR3. CDR3 in DNA: TGCGCCAGCAGTGCACCCACCCGCTGGACTAGCGGGAGTACTGGGTCCTACGAGCAGTACTTC. This gives the protein CASSAPTRWTSGSTGSYEQYF.

The chain carries TRBV28 and TRBJ2-1; 7 bases match TRBD2. Per germline, CDR1 MDHEN and CDR2 SYDVKM. V gave up 3 bases and J gave up 3 bases; unmatched junction bases: 14. The CDR3 length is 18 residues. CDR3 loop: CASSFLSGVPGFYNEQFF. DNA for the CDR3: TGTGCCAGCAGTTTCTTGAGCGGGGTTCCGGGGTTCTACAATGAGCAGTTCTTC.

This chain connects TRBV6-6 to TRBJ1-1, with 7 bases that match TRBD1. Germline V CDR1 and CDR2: MNHNY, SVGAGI (reference sequence). The CDR3 runs 15 residues. Trimming at V came to 2 bases and at J to 6 bases, leaving 9 bases not matched to a gene. The CDR3 nucleotides read TGTGCCAGCAGTTACGCCGACAGGGAGAGCGCTGAAGCTTTCTTT. It is translated as CASSYADRESAEAFF.